The 25 T cell receptor beta chains listed next were all sequenced from one sample in a study of blood T cells in healthy people across ages. Primers used in a second PCR of about 7 to 11 cycles were a sample-barcoded 5' primer and a J-beta primer mix. One entry per CDR3 protein results from TCRdb running MiXCR on the 5' RACE reads. Among about 770,000 distinct CDR3 sequences listed, about 42% were seen once. The sequenced sample was blood. The receptor set was obtained from a man aged 55-75 years in good health.

The chain couples TRBV6-5 to TRBJ2-5; 7 bases are a match to TRBD2. CDR3 length: 12 amino acids. Germline V gives CDR1 MNHEY, CDR2 SVGAGI. V was clipped by 9 bases and J by 3 bases; unmatched bases: 4. CDR3 bases: TGTGCCAGTGGGACTACCGAAGAGACCCAGTACTTC. Protein product: CASGTTEETQYF.

The chain recombines TRBV4-2 with TRBJ2-7; 9 nucleotides line up with TRBD1. Trimming at V came to 1 base and at J to 4 bases, leaving 8 bases not matched to a gene. The length of the CDR3 is 16 residues. CDR1 and CDR2 from the germline V gene are LGHNA and YNFKEQ. CDR3 nucleotides: TGTGCCAGCAGCCAAGTGGGACAGGGTGGTTTATACGAGCAGTACTTC. Protein sequence: CASSQVGQGGLYEQYF.

This clonotype has just a few counts. The J gene is TRBJ2-4, the V gene TRBV6-5, with D unresolved. The J call is uncertain, as TRBJ2-7 better fits the DNA end. Germline V gives CDR1 MNHEY, CDR2 SVGAGI. This CDR3 has 15 amino acids. The CDR3 DNA follows: TGTGCCAGCAGTTACCGTGGTAGTTTTCAGGACGAGCAGTACTTC. Protein sequence: CASSYRGSFQDEQYF.

The chain employs TRBV2 and TRBJ2-3, with D hard to call. Germline values: CDR1 SNHLY, CDR2 FYNNEI. V lost 8 bases and J lost 0, with 6 bases in between. The CDR3 runs to 12 residues. The CDR3 bases are TGTGCCAGCTTTACTAGCACAGATACGCAGTATTTT. Encoded protein: CASFTSTDTQYF.

Of note for this clonotype: This may stem from a read error, because a much larger clone lies one nucleotide away. The gene calls are TRBV29-1 and TRBJ2-1, with D possibly matching TRBD1 (6 bases). From germline, CDR1 is SQVTM and CDR2 ANQGSEA. The CDR3 has 15 amino acids. CDR3 coding DNA: TGCAGCGTTGAAACGCCGGGACAACCTAGGGATGAGCGGTTCTTC. It yields the protein CSVETPGQPRDERFF.

This clonotype occurred a few times. V and J are TRBV6-5 and TRBJ2-1; a weak D match, TRBD2 (6 bases). V lost 6 bases and J 1 base, leaving 13 bases between the germline ends. The CDR3 has 15 residues. Germline-derived CDR1 and CDR2 are MNHEY and SVGAGI. The CDR3 nucleotides read TGTGCCAGCAGAGCCTTGGGAGGTTCCTACAATGAGCAGTTCTTC. Its protein product is CASRALGGSYNEQFF.

The chain combines TRBV4-3 with TRBJ1-2; 9 nucleotides match TRBD1. The J segment lost 3 bases and the V segment lost 0 bases, leaving 8 bases of the junction unmatched. Germline loops: CDR1 LGHNA, CDR2 YSLEER. This CDR3 has 17 amino acids. The CDR3 spells CASSQELRTGDYYGYTF. For the CDR3, the DNA is TGCGCCAGCAGCCAAGAGCTCCGGACAGGGGATTACTATGGCTACACCTTC.

This clonotype was counted ten times or more. CDR3: CASSLAGSNEKLFF. For the CDR3, the DNA is TGTGCCAGCAGCTTAGCGGGATCTAATGAAAAACTGTTTTTT. The V and J genes are TRBV7-2 and TRBJ1-4; the D is unclear. V was trimmed by 0 bases and J by 3 bases, leaving 5 bases between them. Germline V gives CDR1 SGHTA, CDR2 FQGNSA. This CDR3 spans 14 amino acids.

The CDR3 DNA follows: TGTGCCAGCAGCCAAGTACGTAGGACAGGGAATGAAAAACTGTTTTTT. Protein sequence: CASSQVRRTGNEKLFF. The J gene is TRBJ1-4, the V gene TRBV3-1; 8 bases align to TRBD1. The germline V gene has CDR1 LGHDT and CDR2 YNNKEL (reference sequence). The CDR3 loop spans 16 amino acids. V gave up 1 base and J gave up 5 bases; unmatched junction bases: 6. Supplemented by reference TRBV3-1 and TRBJ1-4, the full variable domain reads DTAVSQTPKYLVTQMGNDKSIKCEQNLGHDTMYWYKQDSKKFLKIMFSYNNKELIINETVPNRFSPKSPDKAHLNLHINSLELGDSAVYFCASSQVRRTGNEKLFFGSGTQLSVL.

J is TRBJ1-5 and V is TRBV28; no clear D gene. Germline assignment: CDR1 MDHEN and CDR2 SYDVKM. The CDR3 consists of 14 residues. Trimming removed 5 bases at V and 2 bases at J, with 10 bases between. CDR3 amino acids: CASSGTVGNQPQHF. Written as DNA, the CDR3 is TGTGCCAGCAGTGGTACGGTGGGCAATCAGCCCCAGCATTTT.

CDR3 region: CASSLDPGLAGYTQYF. CDR3 nucleotides: TGCGCCAGCAGCTTGGATCCGGGACTAGCGGGGTATACGCAGTATTTT. The chain recombines TRBV5-1 with TRBJ2-3, with 13 positions matching TRBD2. The germline CDR1 and CDR2 sequences are SGHRS and YFSETQ. V lost 0 bases, J lost 7 bases, and 5 bases stayed unmatched. The CDR3 totals 16 residues.

This clonotype was seen only a few times. V is TRBV7-9 and J is TRBJ1-1; no firm D call. Trimming left V 1 base short and J 5 bases short, with 11 bases between. The V gene's germline CDR1 is SEHNR and CDR2 FQNEAQ (reference sequence). The CDR3 is 14 residues long. The CDR3: CASSLELGGTEAFF. The CDR3 region has the DNA TGTGCCAGCAGCTTAGAATTGGGCGGGACTGAAGCTTTCTTT. Together with reference TRBV7-9 and TRBJ1-1, the CDR3 gives the full variable domain: DTGVSQNPRHKITKRGQNVTFRCDPISEHNRLYWYRQTLGQGPEFLTYFQNEAQLEKSRLLSDRFSAERPKGSFSTLEIQRTEQGDSAMYLCASSLELGGTEAFFGQGTRLTVV.

This clonotype was detected a few times. This chain connects TRBV20-1 to TRBJ2-1; 12 bases match TRBD2. Germline CDR1 DFQATT, CDR2 SNEGSKA (reference sequence). This CDR3 region has 15 residues. With V trimmed by 0 bases and J by 7 bases, 4 bases remained unmatched. CDR3 coding DNA: TGCAGTGCTAGAGATCTAGCGGGGGGGCCAAATGAGCAGTTCTTC. Residues: CSARDLAGGPNEQFF.

In this sample, this clonotype turned up a few times. The chain uses TRBV6-6 and TRBJ1-5; a weak D match, TRBD1 (6 bases). CDR3 length equals 16 residues. CDR1 and CDR2 (germline): MNHNY, SVGAGI (reference sequence). The germline V and J ends were trimmed by 6 bases and 1 base, with 16 bases remaining between them. CDR3 amino acids: CASSSLGGTSNQPQHF. The CDR3 DNA follows: TGTGCCAGCAGCTCCCTAGGGGGTACGAGCAATCAGCCCCAGCATTTT.

Of note for this clonotype: This may be a read error, as it is one base from a much larger clone. This chain's CDR3 is CASSDPGQSSTETQYF. In DNA form, the CDR3 reads TGTGCCAGCAGTGACCCAGGACAGTCTAGCACAGAGACGCAGTATTTT. This chain connects TRBV6-4 to TRBJ2-3; TRBD1 might be the D (6 bases). The length of the CDR3 is 16 residues. CDR1 is MRHNA and CDR2 is SNTAGT in the germline V gene.

This chain links TRBV29-1 with TRBJ2-7; D perhaps matches TRBD2 (6 bases). The CDR3 sequence is 11 residues long. V lost 7 bases to trimming and J lost 10 bases, with 17 bases between them. CDR1 and CDR2 (germline): SQVTM, ANQGSEA. The DNA of the CDR3 is TGCAGCGCCGGGACTTTCGTGAACCAGTACTTC. The encoded protein is CSAGTFVNQYF.

With regard to this clonotype: A read error is possible here, since a much larger clone lies one base away. V is TRBV5-5 and J is TRBJ2-4, with 9 bases aligning to TRBD1. This CDR3 region has 14 residues. V lost 2 bases, J lost 6 bases, and 3 bases stayed unmatched. The germline gives CDR1 SGHKS, CDR2 YYEKEE (reference sequence). CDR3 sequence reads: CASSLTGGRNIQYF. As DNA, the CDR3 is TGTGCCAGCAGCTTAACAGGGGGCCGAAACATTCAGTACTTC.

The J gene is TRBJ2-1, the V gene TRBV4-3, with a weak D call TRBD2 (6 bases). Per the germline V gene, CDR1 is LGHNA and CDR2 is YSLEER. V lost 0 bases, J lost 4 bases, and 22 bases lay in between. The CDR3 contains 19 residues. CDR3 protein: CASSQDSAGPGNGYNEQFF. The CDR3 region has the DNA TGCGCCAGCAGCCAAGATTCGGCGGGACCGGGAAATGGGTACAATGAGCAGTTCTTC.

The V call is TRBV15, the J call TRBJ2-1, with 9 bases aligning to TRBD1. The CDR3 totals 16 residues. Trimming cost V 3 bases and J 8 bases; bases outside gene matches: 11. Germline V CDR1 and CDR2: LNHNV, YYDKDF (reference sequence). The chain's CDR3 is CATSRKDGTGRDEQFF. CDR3 nucleotides: TGTGCCACCAGCAGGAAAGACGGGACAGGGCGTGATGAGCAGTTCTTC.

This clonotype was counted a few times. V gene TRBV12-3 or TRBV12-4 combines with J gene TRBJ2-7, with D perhaps matching TRBD1 (6 bases). This CDR3 has 14 residues. The V end lost 4 bases, the J end lost 1 base, and 11 bases lay between the germline ends. This CDR3 reads CASSYRVESYEQYF. The CDR3 DNA follows: TGTGCCAGCAGTTACAGGGTTGAATCCTACGAGCAGTACTTC.

In its sample, this clonotype was seen a few times. The CDR3, as DNA: TGTGCCAGCTCACCAACCTCTGACCAAGAGACCCAGTACTTC. Translating it yields CASSPTSDQETQYF. This chain links TRBV18 with TRBJ2-5; D gene uncertain. Trimming left V 2 bases short and J 0 bases short, with 7 bases between. This CDR3 is built from 14 residues. Germline CDR1 KGHSH, CDR2 LQKENI.

The chain carries TRBV6-5 and TRBJ1-1, with 10 bases aligning to TRBD1. The CDR3 spans 17 residues. Germline-derived CDR1 and CDR2 are MNHEY and SVGAGI. J gave up 3 bases and V 2 bases, and 9 bases lay outside the gene matches. CDR3 nucleotide sequence: TGTGCCAGCAGTTACCGGGACAGGGGAAATAGGGACACTGAAGCTTTCTTT. It is translated as CASSYRDRGNRDTEAFF.

The chain is built from TRBV18 and TRBJ2-1; maybe TRBD2 (6 bases). The CDR3 has 15 amino acids. Deletions cut 0 bases from V and 7 bases from J, with 13 bases between. Looked up from germline, CDR1 is KGHSH and CDR2 is LQKENI. The DNA of the CDR3 is TGTGCCAGCTCACCACCAGGGACGGGGAGGAATGAGCAGTTCTTC. Translation gives CASSPPGTGRNEQFF.

The gene calls are TRBV6-1 and TRBJ1-6; D possibly corresponds to TRBD1 (5 bases). This CDR3 contains 15 residues. Germline V gives CDR1 MNHNS, CDR2 SASEGT. Trimming removed 4 bases at V and 9 bases at J, with 16 bases between. For the CDR3, the DNA is TGTGCCAGCAGTGGCCGCGCAGGGCGGGCTTCACCCCTCCACTTT. Amino acids: CASSGRAGRASPLHF.

Note on this clonotype: This may come from a read error, since a much larger clone is one base off. This rearrangement joins TRBV29-1 to TRBJ2-1; 9 bases match TRBD1. There are 14 residues in the CDR3. CDR1 and CDR2 (germline): SQVTM, ANQGSEA. J gave up 10 bases and V 8 bases, and 15 bases lay outside the gene matches. CDR3 loop: CSLPGTGFRGEQFF. The CDR3 nucleotides read TGCAGCCTGCCCGGGACAGGGTTTAGAGGGGAGCAGTTCTTC.